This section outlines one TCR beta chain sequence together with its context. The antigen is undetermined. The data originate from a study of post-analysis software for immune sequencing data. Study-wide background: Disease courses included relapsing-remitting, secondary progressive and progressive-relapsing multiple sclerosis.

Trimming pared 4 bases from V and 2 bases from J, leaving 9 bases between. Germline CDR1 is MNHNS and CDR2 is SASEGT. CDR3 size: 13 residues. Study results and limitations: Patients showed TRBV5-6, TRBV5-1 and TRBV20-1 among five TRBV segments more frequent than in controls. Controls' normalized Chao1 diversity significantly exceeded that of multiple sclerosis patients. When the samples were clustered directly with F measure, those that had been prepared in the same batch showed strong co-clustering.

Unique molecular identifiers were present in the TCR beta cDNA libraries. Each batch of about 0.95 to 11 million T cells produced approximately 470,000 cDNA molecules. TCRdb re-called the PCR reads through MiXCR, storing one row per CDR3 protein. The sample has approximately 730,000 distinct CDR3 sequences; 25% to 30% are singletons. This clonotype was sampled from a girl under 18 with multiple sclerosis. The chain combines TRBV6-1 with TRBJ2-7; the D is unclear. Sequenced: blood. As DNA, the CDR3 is TGTGCCAGCAGTGGATACAGACCCTACGAGCAGTACTTC. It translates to CASSGYRPYEQYF.